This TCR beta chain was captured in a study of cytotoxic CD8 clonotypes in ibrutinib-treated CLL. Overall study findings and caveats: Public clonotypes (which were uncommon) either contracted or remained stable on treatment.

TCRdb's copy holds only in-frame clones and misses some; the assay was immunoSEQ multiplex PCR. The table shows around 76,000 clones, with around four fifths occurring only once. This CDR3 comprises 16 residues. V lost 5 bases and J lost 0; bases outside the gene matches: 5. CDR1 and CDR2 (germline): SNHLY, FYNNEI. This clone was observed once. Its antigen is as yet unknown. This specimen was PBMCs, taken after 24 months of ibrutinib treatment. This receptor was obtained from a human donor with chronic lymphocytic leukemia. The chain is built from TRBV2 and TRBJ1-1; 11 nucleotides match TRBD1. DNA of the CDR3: TGTGCCAGCAGTACAAGGACAGGGGGCATGAACACTGAAGCTTTCTTT. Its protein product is CASSTRTGGMNTEAFF.